This entry features one TCR beta chain sequence. This receptor's antigen is unknown. Base quality data are lacking; no much larger clone is found one base away. What the treatment or condition label conveys for this sample: roughly 18 received Ad26.COV2.S at low or high dose, single or two shots; about 5 received placebo; per-sample allocation not given. Repertoires of vaccine and placebo recipients were sequenced from samples collected on day 63 after the first injection. Between 29 July and 7 August 2020, Cohort 1b enrolled about two dozen adults aged 18-55 years at one site in Boston, USA. Ad26.COV2.S was a replication-incompetent adenovirus type 26 vector that expressed a prefusion-stabilized SARS-CoV-2 spike protein derived from the original Wuhan strain. These data are taken from a study of Ad26.COV2.S vaccination and SARS-CoV-2 variants (TCRdb year 2021). Background for the entire study: Vaccine-arm donors were drawn from COV1001, a multicentre, randomized, double-blind, placebo-controlled phase I-IIa trial of Ad26.COV2.S in healthy adults. Ad26.COV2.S was given intramuscularly at 5x10^10 or 1x10^11 viral particles, as a single shot or as two shots 56 days apart. TCRbeta repertoire sequencing was used to assess the specificity and breadth of SARS-CoV-2-reactive T cell receptors after Ad26.COV2.S vaccination. The TCR-sequenced set comprised about 30 samples: some 20 Ad26.COV2.S vaccine recipients, 5 placebo recipients and 8 SARS-CoV-2 convalescent individuals. Participants in the trial were split at random into five groups of five each, receiving low-dose or high-dose Ad26.COV2.S once or twice, or else placebo on both occasions. Investigators remained blinded to trial group allocation during experiments and outcome assessment.

Sequences SGHVS (CDR1) and FQNEAQ (CDR2) are obtained from the germline V gene. Including cysteine and phenylalanine, the CDR3 has 13 amino acids. Only the CDR3 region is kept as DNA, spanning 39 bases read in frame from base 1. The junction shows trimming of 5 bases on V and 1 base on J, plus 8 bases between the germline ends. The immunoSEQ Assay was the method used to sequence TCRbeta CDR3 regions. After extraction, genomic DNA underwent amplification by bias-controlled multiplex PCR, followed by high-throughput sequencing. For the original study's pipeline: To quantify the absolute abundance of every unique TCRbeta CDR3 region, sequences were collapsed and filtered. T cell fraction was estimated by normalization of TCRbeta template counts to usable DNA, with usable DNA being measured through amplification of reference genes present in all nucleated cells. Repertoire TCRs were annotated as SARS-CoV-2-specific when V gene, CDR3 amino acid sequence and J gene were exactly matched to a known reactive TCR set. The reference SARS-CoV-2 TCR set was derived from MIRA and filtered for enrichment in COVID-19-positive ImmuneCODE repertoires, a step that removed public or cross-reactive TCRs. Based on the MIRA antigens, annotated TCRs were further analysed at the level of specific ORF or position within ORF. Depth was the summed frequency of annotated unique rearrangements, while breadth was defined as annotated unique rearrangements over total unique productive rearrangements. Two-sided Wilcoxon rank-sum tests were applied when comparing TCR breadth between groups. The immuneACCESS repertoire file appears here via TCRdb, limited to in-frame rearrangements. These files lack a portion of the clones; in checked studies, under half of the deficit traces to unresolved V genes, and the cause of the others is not known. V and J calls and clone size are as listed in that table; D and trimming were resolved from the DNA. The table for this sample lists about 350,000 clones; 75% to 90% of them were counted only once. Of the sample, approximately 12% falls within the top ten clones.

The full study reports these points: The study was not powered for comparison of responses between vaccine doses or regimens. According to the authors, total T cell responses may have been underestimated by the TCR breadth and depth analyses. Compared with placebo recipients, Ad26.COV2.S recipients showed higher spike-specific TCR breadth (P = 0.0014). After vaccination, substantial breadth of spike-specific CD8+ and CD4+ T cell responses was reported. Vaccine and placebo recipients had comparable non-spike TCR breadth, which fits with the vaccine containing only spike.

The receptor's source is a person between 18 and 60 years old who received the Ad26.COV2.S COVID-19 vaccine or a placebo. Material: peripheral blood, obtained in a trial of Ad26.COV2.S vaccine versus placebo. In this chain, TRBV7-8 is recombined with TRBJ1-2; no confident D gene assignment can be made. The CDR3: CASSPWYNYGYTF. The DNA reads as follows: TGTGCCAGCAGCCCGTGGTATAACTATGGCTACACCTTC.